This is a list of T cell receptor beta chains from one sample in a study. TCRdb reanalysed the RT-PCR reads using MiXCR and keeps one entry per CDR3 protein. The sample yields hundreds of thousands of distinct CDR3 sequences, 12% to 15% seen once. Sequenced sample: memory CD4+ T cells from blood. These receptors originate from a female donor in good health, serving as a healthy control. Each CDR3 is given with its conserved first and last residue. D genes are given only for firm matches. Clone size is shown for a subset of rows, as once, few, many or a class of expanded clone.

CDR3 protein,CDR3 DNA,V gene,clone size,J gene,D gene
CASSLGGDRVMAGELFF,TGTGCCAGCAGCTTAGGGGGGGACAGGGTTATGGCCGGGGAGCTGTTTTTT,TRBV7-2,few,TRBJ2-2,TRBD1
CASSPRRVDTETQYF,TGTGCCAGCAGCCCCCGACGGGTAGATACGGAGACCCAGTACTTC,TRBV11-2,-,TRBJ2-5,-
CSARDPRGPGLAGKEQFF,TGCAGTGCTAGAGATCCGAGGGGCCCGGGACTAGCGGGAAAAGAGCAGTTCTTC,TRBV20-1,-,TRBJ2-1,TRBD2
CASTPPGSYEQYF,TGTGCCAGCACCCCTCCGGGGTCCTACGAGCAGTACTTC,TRBV6-2/TRBV6-3,many,TRBJ2-7,-
CASSQGPQGNYEQYF,TGTGCCAGCAGCCAAGGGCCCCAAGGAAACTACGAGCAGTACTTC,TRBV3-1,few,TRBJ2-7,-
CASSSGQGAHTEAFF,TGTGCCAGCAGCTCCGGACAGGGGGCGCATACTGAAGCTTTCTTT,TRBV7-3,few,TRBJ1-1,TRBD1
CTSAFGLSQETQYF,TGTACCAGCGCATTCGGACTATCACAAGAGACCCAGTACTTC,TRBV7-2,-,TRBJ2-5,-
CAIQTPSQETQYF,TGTGCCATCCAAACCCCGTCCCAAGAGACCCAGTACTTC,TRBV12-3/TRBV12-4,-,TRBJ2-5,-
CRVVTGRTEAFF,TGCAGGGTCGTGACAGGGCGGACTGAAGCTTTCTTT,TRBV20-1,-,TRBJ1-1,TRBD1
CTSSQIPTTQYF,TGCACCAGCAGCCAAATCCCCACAACGCAGTATTTT,TRBV1,-,TRBJ2-3,-
CASSPRAGRATNYGYTF,TGTGCCAGCAGTCCGCGCGCGGGCCGTGCTACCAACTATGGCTACACCTTC,TRBV28,-,TRBJ1-2,-
CASSSSPGDFTGELFF,TGTGCCAGCAGCTCCTCCCCCGGGGATTTCACCGGGGAGCTGTTTTTT,TRBV7-2,few,TRBJ2-2,-
CASSLAGTERNTQYF,TGTGCCAGCAGCCTTGCCGGGACCGAGCGAAATACGCAGTATTTT,TRBV4-2,many,TRBJ2-3,-
CASSRQGAGNTIYF,TGTGCCAGCAGTCGACAGGGGGCTGGAAACACCATATATTTT,TRBV7-2,-,TRBJ1-3,TRBD1
CASSLGLPQGDTQYF,TGTGCCAGCAGCCTGGGACTACCCCAGGGGGATACGCAGTATTTT,TRBV7-3,-,TRBJ2-3,-
CASSLRRQNIQYF,TGTGCCAGCAGCTTAAGGCGGCAAAACATTCAGTACTTC,TRBV7-2,few,TRBJ2-4,-
CASSRAGQGTNTEAFF,TGTGCCAGCAGCCGGGCCGGACAGGGGACCAACACTGAAGCTTTCTTT,TRBV16,few,TRBJ1-1,TRBD1
CATSRSGTGNSYEQYF,TGTGCCACCAGCAGATCGGGGACAGGCAACTCCTACGAGCAGTACTTC,TRBV15,-,TRBJ2-7,TRBD1
CASTHRDGGYTF,TGTGCCAGTACCCACCGGGATGGAGGCTACACCTTC,TRBV6-1,few,TRBJ1-2,-
CASSLYLAGERDEQFF,TGTGCCAGCAGTTTATATCTAGCGGGAGAACGGGATGAGCAGTTCTTC,TRBV27,many,TRBJ2-1,TRBD2
CASSLYTTDTQYF,TGTGCCAGCAGCTTATACACCACAGATACGCAGTATTTT,TRBV7-3,-,TRBJ2-3,-
CATSGADTQYF,TGTGCCACCAGTGGTGCAGATACGCAGTATTTT,TRBV24-1,-,TRBJ2-3,-
CASSGLAGGSRSYNEQFF,TGTGCCAGCAGTGGACTAGCGGGAGGGTCCCGCTCCTACAATGAGCAGTTCTTC,TRBV6-2/TRBV6-3,few,TRBJ2-1,TRBD2
CATSDQSGSSYNEQFF,TGTGCCACCAGTGATCAAAGCGGGAGCTCCTACAATGAGCAGTTCTTC,TRBV24-1,many,TRBJ2-1,TRBD2
CSARDEFGQGATDTQYF,TGCAGTGCTAGAGATGAATTCGGACAGGGGGCAACAGATACGCAGTATTTT,TRBV20-1,many,TRBJ2-3,TRBD1
CASSLGGGSTEAFF,TGCGCCAGCAGCTTAGGAGGGGGAAGTACTGAAGCTTTCTTT,TRBV5-1,-,TRBJ1-1,-
CASSSGQGAIVGEQYF,TGCGCCAGCAGCTCTGGACAGGGGGCAATTGTCGGCGAGCAGTACTTC,TRBV5-1,many,TRBJ2-7,TRBD1
CASSPRIAGGYNEQFF,TGTGCCAGCAGCCCCCGAATAGCGGGGGGGTACAATGAGCAGTTCTTC,TRBV4-2,many,TRBJ2-1,TRBD2
CASSSSRLAGGTGELFF,TGTGCCAGCAGCTCGTCTCGACTAGCGGGAGGGACCGGGGAGCTGTTTTTT,TRBV7-2,many,TRBJ2-2,TRBD2
CASSPGGEGKETQYF,TGTGCCAGCAGCCCAGGGGGGGAGGGGAAAGAGACCCAGTACTTC,TRBV5-6,-,TRBJ2-5,-
CASSSLLAGGITDTQYF,TGTGCCAGCAGTTCCCTCCTAGCGGGAGGGATCACAGATACGCAGTATTTT,TRBV27,-,TRBJ2-3,TRBD2
CASSLQGVGSYEQYF,TGCGCCAGCAGCTTGCAGGGGGTGGGCTCCTACGAGCAGTACTTC,TRBV5-1,few,TRBJ2-7,TRBD1
CATGMGGEEQFF,TGCGCCACGGGGATGGGTGGCGAAGAGCAGTTCTTC,TRBV5-1,-,TRBJ2-1,-
CSGFSSRTYGYTF,TGCAGTGGTTTCTCGTCCAGGACCTATGGCTACACCTTC,TRBV20-1,-,TRBJ1-2,-
CASSYSRLGGGEQYF,TGTGCCAGCAGTTACTCGAGGCTAGGAGGTGGCGAGCAGTACTTC,TRBV6-5,many,TRBJ2-7,-
CASKPQNYGYTF,TGTGCCAGCAAACCCCAAAACTATGGCTACACCTTC,TRBV28,few,TRBJ1-2,-
CASSQGQGEQPQHF,TGCGCCAGCAGCCAGGGACAGGGGGAACAGCCCCAGCATTTT,TRBV4-3,many,TRBJ1-5,TRBD1
CASSDTKRGGDTQYF,TGTGCCAGCAGCGATACAAAAAGAGGTGGAGATACGCAGTATTTT,TRBV6-5,-,TRBJ2-3,-
CASREPAGQAQHF,TGTGCCAGCAGGGAACCAGCGGGACAGGCCCAGCATTTT,TRBV6-1,few,TRBJ1-5,TRBD1
CASSLTGRAPYEQYF,TGTGCCAGCAGCCTAACGGGGAGGGCACCCTACGAGCAGTACTTC,TRBV7-2,-,TRBJ2-7,TRBD2
CASSKSDSGNTIYF,TGTGCCAGCAGTAAGTCAGACTCTGGAAACACCATATATTTT,TRBV12-3/TRBV12-4,many,TRBJ1-3,-
CSARDPRRGTEAFF,TGCAGTGCTAGGGACCCCAGGAGAGGCACTGAAGCTTTCTTT,TRBV20-1,many,TRBJ1-1,-
CASSQGQGARAFF,TGTGCCAGCAGTCAGGGACAGGGGGCCAGAGCTTTCTTT,TRBV28,-,TRBJ1-1,TRBD1
CASRVGLPNEQFF,TGTGCCAGCAGGGTGGGGCTCCCCAATGAGCAGTTCTTC,TRBV7-9,many,TRBJ2-1,-
CASSLARGGRDRTEAFF,TGTGCCAGCAGCTTAGCGAGGGGGGGGCGGGATCGCACTGAAGCTTTCTTT,TRBV7-6,-,TRBJ1-1,-
CSASEETGNQPQHF,TGCAGTGCTAGTGAGGAGACAGGGAACCAGCCCCAGCATTTT,TRBV20-1,few,TRBJ1-5,TRBD1
CASSSKAGTGGTDTQYF,TGTGCCAGCAGTTCCAAAGCCGGGACAGGGGGCACAGATACGCAGTATTTT,TRBV6-1,-,TRBJ2-3,TRBD1
CASSSRDRLNTEAFF,TGTGCCAGCAGTTCCCGGGACAGATTGAACACTGAAGCTTTCTTT,TRBV6-2/TRBV6-3,-,TRBJ1-1,TRBD1
CASSLGGGSGNTIYF,TGTGCCAGCAGTTTGGGGGGTGGGTCTGGAAACACCATATATTTT,TRBV12-3/TRBV12-4,few,TRBJ1-3,-
CASSLGTNYSPLHF,TGTGCCAGCAGTTTAGGGACGAACTATTCACCCCTCCACTTT,TRBV27,-,TRBJ1-6,-
CASSQGTVQSDTQYF,TGTGCCAGCAGCCAGGGGACAGTTCAATCAGATACGCAGTATTTT,TRBV7-2,few,TRBJ2-3,TRBD1
CASSRGPSGDNEQFF,TGTGCCAGCAGCCGAGGCCCTAGCGGAGACAATGAGCAGTTCTTC,TRBV7-2,many,TRBJ2-1,TRBD2
CSAKTGGNTEAFF,TGCAGTGCTAAGACAGGGGGGAACACTGAAGCTTTCTTT,TRBV20-1,-,TRBJ1-1,TRBD1
CACHPGPSTISPLHF,TGTGCCTGTCACCCTGGCCCCAGCACGATTTCACCCCTCCACTTT,TRBV30,few,TRBJ1-6,-
CSASRPSNTEAFF,TGCAGTGCTAGTAGACCGTCGAACACTGAAGCTTTCTTT,TRBV20-1,many,TRBJ1-1,-
CSARLAGGTLHEQYF,TGCAGTGCCAGACTAGCGGGAGGGACCCTCCACGAGCAGTACTTC,TRBV20-1,-,TRBJ2-7,TRBD2